Given below is one T cell receptor (beta chain) in context. What it recognizes is unknown. Trimming cost V 1 base and J 10 bases, with 17 bases left between them. This CDR3 is 16 amino acids long. Amplification of TCR beta CDR3 regions was performed using RNA transcripts as template. Using the HTBI primer set, a first-round RT-PCR was run on the TCR CDR3. MiXCR was run by TCRdb on the multiplex PCR reads, yielding one entry per CDR3 protein. Among around 760,000 distinct CDR3 sequences, approximately 36% were seen once, and the ten largest hold 31%. This sample was taken from a study of T cells in Graves' hyperthyroidism and ophthalmopathy. Study-wide points: Blood also showed most of the thyroid clonotypes that were expanded above 0.001.

Together with thyroid ultrasound, orbital computed tomography, serum thyroxine and TRAb, clinical symptoms were used for diagnoses. The source of this sequence is a woman aged 40 to 50 with Graves' hyperthyroidism. Sequencing input: blood. The chain joins TRBV12-3 or TRBV12-4 to TRBJ1-6; TRBD1 might be the D (5 bases). CDR3 in amino acids: CASSLGEGLDSSPLHF. CDR3 coding DNA: TGTGCCAGCAGTTTAGGTGAGGGGCTAGACTCCTCACCCCTCCACTTT.